The source of this T cell receptor (beta chain) is a study of brain T cells in children with intractable seizures. Whole-study results and caveats: Patients' HCMV serostatus was unknown; virus specificity rests on CDR3 similarity alone. Absence of clones before surgery may stem from lower sequencing depth.

For this clone: Its antigen is unknown.

Clones were read by immunoSEQ multiplex PCR, and TCRdb kept only the in-frame ones, dropping some. The sample lists fewer than 25,000 clones; approximately 94% were seen once. This CDR3 has 17 residues. Trimming took 1 base from V and 2 from J, leaving 15 bases between them. Germline-derived CDR1 and CDR2 are SGHVS and FQNEAQ. Only cases whose brain tissue showed the highest T cell transcript signatures were sequenced. The TCR originated in a boy aged 10-17 years with focal cortical dysplasia and intractable seizures. The material was peripheral blood, obtained at surgery. The chain carries TRBV7-8 and TRBJ1-5; no firm D call. The CDR3 DNA reads as TGTGCCAGCAGCTTAGGCAGGCGCCAGATGGGCAATCAGCCCCAGCATTTT. Translated: CASSLGRRQMGNQPQHF.